The source of this T cell receptor (beta chain) is a study of blood T cell repertoires in COVID-19. Study-level background: From T cells, B-cell-depleted T cells, or PBMCs came the material, which was cDNA or gDNA.

Individuals aged about 18 to 90 years were recruited from some 26 US areas. The CDR3 runs to 14 residues. CDR1 is MDHEN and CDR2 is SYDVKM in the germline V gene. The V gene lost 3 bases and the J gene lost 2 bases, with 11 bases spanning the gap. Method: immunoSEQ multiplex PCR; TCRdb's copy keeps in-frame clones and lacks some. The sample has under 300,000 clones; 89% are singletons. The material sequenced was PBMCs or T cells enriched from blood (not recorded which). This chain connects TRBV28 to TRBJ2-7, with D tentatively TRBD2 (6 bases). The receptor was derived from a woman aged 55-70 years who had recovered from COVID-19. The CDR3 reads CASSFQGGTYEQYF. Here the CDR3 DNA reads TGTGCCAGCAGTTTTCAGGGAGGCACCTACGAGCAGTACTTC. Variable domain in full (rest from reference TRBV28 and TRBJ2-7): DVKVTQSSRYLVKRTGEKVFLECVQDMDHENMFWYRQDPGLGLRLIYFSYDVKMKEKGDIPEGYSVSREKKERFSLILESASTNQTSMYLCASSFQGGTYEQYFGPGTRLTVT.